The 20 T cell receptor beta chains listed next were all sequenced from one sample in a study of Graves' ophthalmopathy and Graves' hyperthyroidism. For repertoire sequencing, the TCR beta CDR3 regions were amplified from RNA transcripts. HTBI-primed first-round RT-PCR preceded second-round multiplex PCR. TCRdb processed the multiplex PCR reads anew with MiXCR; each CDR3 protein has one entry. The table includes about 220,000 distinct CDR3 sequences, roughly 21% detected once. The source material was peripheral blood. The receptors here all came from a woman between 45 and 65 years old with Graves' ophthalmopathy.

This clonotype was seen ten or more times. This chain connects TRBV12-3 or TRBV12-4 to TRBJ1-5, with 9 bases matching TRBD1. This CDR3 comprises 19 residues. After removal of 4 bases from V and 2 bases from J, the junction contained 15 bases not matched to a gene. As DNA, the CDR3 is TGTGCCAGCAGTTCCCCGGACAGGGGAGCCCTCCGGGGCAATCAGCCCCAGCATTTT. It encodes CASSSPDRGALRGNQPQHF.

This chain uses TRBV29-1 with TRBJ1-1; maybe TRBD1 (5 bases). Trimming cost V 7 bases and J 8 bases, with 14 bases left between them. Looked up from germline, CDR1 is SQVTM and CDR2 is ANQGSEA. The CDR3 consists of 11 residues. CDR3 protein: CSGEGLKEAFF. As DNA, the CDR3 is TGCAGCGGGGAGGGACTGAAAGAAGCTTTCTTT. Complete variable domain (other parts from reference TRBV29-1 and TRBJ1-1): SAVISQKPSRDICQRGTSLTIQCQVDSQVTMMFWYRQQPGQSLTLIATANQGSEATYESGFVIDKFPISRPNLTFSTLTVSNMSPEDSSIYLCSGEGLKEAFFGQGTRLTVV.

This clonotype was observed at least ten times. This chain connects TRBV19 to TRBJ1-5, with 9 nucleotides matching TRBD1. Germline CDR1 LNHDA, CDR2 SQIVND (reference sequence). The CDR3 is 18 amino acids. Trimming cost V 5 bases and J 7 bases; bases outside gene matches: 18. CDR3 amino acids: CASSPPGGYRGQGQPQHF. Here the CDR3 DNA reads TGTGCCAGTAGTCCCCCTGGGGGGTACAGGGGGCAAGGACAGCCCCAGCATTTT.

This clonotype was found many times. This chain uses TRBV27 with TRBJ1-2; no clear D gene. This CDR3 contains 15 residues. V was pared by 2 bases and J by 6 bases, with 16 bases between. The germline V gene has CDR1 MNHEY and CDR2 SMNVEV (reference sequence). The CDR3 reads CASSLRRRGWNGYTF. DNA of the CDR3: TGTGCCAGCAGTTTAAGACGGCGAGGGTGGAATGGCTACACCTTC.

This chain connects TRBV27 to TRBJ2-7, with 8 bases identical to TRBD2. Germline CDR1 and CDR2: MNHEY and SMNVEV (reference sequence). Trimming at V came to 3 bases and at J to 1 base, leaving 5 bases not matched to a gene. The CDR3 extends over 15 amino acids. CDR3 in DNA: TGTGCCAGCAGTTTTGTAGCGGGATCTTCCTACGAGCAGTACTTC. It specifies CASSFVAGSSYEQYF.

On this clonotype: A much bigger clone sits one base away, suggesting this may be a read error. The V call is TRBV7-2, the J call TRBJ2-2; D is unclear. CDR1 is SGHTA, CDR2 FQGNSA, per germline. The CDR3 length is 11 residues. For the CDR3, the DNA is TGTGCCAGCATCTTAAGGGGGGAGCTGTTTTTT. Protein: CASILRGELFF.

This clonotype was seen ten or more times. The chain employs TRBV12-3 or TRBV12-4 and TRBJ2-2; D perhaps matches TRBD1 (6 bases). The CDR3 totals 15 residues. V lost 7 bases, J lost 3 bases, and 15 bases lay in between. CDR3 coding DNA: TGTGCCAGCACCCGAGACAGGAAGCACACCGGGGAGCTGTTTTTT. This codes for CASTRDRKHTGELFF.

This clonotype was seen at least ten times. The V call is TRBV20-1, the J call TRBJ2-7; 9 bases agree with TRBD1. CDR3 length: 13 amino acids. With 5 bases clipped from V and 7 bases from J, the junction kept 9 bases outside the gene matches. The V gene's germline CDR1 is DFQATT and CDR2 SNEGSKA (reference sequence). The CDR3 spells CSAEWDRDFEQYF. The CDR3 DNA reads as TGCAGTGCTGAGTGGGACAGGGATTTTGAGCAGTACTTC.

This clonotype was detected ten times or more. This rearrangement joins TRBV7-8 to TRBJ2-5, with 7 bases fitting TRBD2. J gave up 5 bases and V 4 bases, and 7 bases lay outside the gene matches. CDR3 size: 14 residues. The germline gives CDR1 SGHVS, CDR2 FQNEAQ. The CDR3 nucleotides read TGTGCCAGCAGCTCCCTAGCGGAGAGGGAGACCCAGTACTTC. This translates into CASSSLAERETQYF.

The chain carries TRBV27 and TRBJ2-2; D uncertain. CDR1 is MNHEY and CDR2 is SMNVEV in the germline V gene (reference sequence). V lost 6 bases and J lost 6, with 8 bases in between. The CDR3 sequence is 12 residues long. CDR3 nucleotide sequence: TGTGCCAGCAGCCAAGCTTCCGGGGAGCTGTTTTTT. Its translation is CASSQASGELFF.

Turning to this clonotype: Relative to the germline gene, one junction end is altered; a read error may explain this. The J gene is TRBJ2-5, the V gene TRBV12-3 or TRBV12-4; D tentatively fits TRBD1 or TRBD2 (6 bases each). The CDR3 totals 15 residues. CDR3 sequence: CASSFVLGGQETQYF. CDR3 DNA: TGTGCCAGCAGTTTTGTTCTCGGGGGCCAAGAGACTCAGTACTTC.

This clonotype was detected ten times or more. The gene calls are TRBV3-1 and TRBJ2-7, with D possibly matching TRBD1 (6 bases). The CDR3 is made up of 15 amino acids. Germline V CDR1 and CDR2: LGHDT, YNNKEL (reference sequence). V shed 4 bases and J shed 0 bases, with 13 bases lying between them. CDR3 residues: CASSPTGITSYEQYF. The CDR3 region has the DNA TGTGCCAGCAGCCCAACAGGGATCACCTCCTACGAGCAGTACTTC.

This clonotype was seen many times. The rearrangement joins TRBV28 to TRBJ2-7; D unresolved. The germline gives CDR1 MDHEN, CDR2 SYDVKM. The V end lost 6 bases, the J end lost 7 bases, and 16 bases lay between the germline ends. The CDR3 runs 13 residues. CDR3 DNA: TGTGCCAGCAGACGGACGGAGCTTTGGGAGCAGTACTTC. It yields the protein CASRRTELWEQYF.

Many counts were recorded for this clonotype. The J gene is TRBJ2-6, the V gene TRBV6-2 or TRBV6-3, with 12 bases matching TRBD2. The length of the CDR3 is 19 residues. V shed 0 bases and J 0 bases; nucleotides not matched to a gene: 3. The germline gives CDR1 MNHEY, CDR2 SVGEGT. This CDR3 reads CASSYSTSGGLSGANVLTF. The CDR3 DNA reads TGTGCCAGCAGTTACTCGACTAGCGGGGGCCTCTCTGGGGCCAACGTCCTGACTTTC.

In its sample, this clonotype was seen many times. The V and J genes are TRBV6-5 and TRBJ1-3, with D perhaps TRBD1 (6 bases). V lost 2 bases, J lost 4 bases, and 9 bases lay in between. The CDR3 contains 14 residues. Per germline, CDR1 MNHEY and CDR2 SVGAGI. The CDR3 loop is CASSYQGSGNTIYF. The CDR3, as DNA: TGTGCCAGCAGTTACCAGGGGTCCGGAAACACCATATATTTT.

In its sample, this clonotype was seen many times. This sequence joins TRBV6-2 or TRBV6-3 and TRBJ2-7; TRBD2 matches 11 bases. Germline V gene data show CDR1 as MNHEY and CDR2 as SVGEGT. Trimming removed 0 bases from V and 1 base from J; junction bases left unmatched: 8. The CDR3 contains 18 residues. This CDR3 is CASSYSTSGTFKSYEQYF. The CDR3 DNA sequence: TGTGCCAGCAGTTACTCGACTAGCGGGACCTTTAAGTCCTACGAGCAGTACTTC.

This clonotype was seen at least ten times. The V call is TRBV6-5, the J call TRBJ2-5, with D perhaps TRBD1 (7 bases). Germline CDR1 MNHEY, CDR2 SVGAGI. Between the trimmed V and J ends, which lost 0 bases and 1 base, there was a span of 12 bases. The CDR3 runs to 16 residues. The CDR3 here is CASSYSTQGGQETQYF. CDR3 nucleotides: TGTGCCAGCAGTTACTCGACTCAGGGGGGCCAAGAGACCCAGTACTTC.

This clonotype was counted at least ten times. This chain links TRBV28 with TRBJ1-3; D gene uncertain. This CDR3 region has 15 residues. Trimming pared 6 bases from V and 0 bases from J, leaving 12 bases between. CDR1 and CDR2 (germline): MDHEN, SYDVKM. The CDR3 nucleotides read TGTGCCAGCAGATTGATGACGGTCTCTGGAAACACCATATATTTT. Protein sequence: CASRLMTVSGNTIYF.

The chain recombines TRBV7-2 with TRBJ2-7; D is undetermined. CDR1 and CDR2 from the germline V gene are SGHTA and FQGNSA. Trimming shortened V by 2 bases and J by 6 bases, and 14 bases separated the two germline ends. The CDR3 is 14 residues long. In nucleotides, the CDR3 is TGTGCCAGCAGCTTAAGACGGGCCTGGGGCGAGCAGTACTTC. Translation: CASSLRRAWGEQYF.

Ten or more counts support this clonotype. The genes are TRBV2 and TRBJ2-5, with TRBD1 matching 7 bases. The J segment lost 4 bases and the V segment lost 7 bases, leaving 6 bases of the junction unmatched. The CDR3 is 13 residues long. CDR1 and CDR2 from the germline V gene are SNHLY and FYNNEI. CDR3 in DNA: TGTGCCAGCATTGCTCCAGGGGGAGAGACCCAGTACTTC. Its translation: CASIAPGGETQYF. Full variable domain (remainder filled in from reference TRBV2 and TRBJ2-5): EPEVTQTPSHQVTQMGQEVILRCVPISNHLYFYWYRQILGQKVEFLVSFYNNEISEKSEIFDDQFSVERPDGSNFTLKIRSTKLEDSAMYFCASIAPGGETQYFGPGTRLLVL.